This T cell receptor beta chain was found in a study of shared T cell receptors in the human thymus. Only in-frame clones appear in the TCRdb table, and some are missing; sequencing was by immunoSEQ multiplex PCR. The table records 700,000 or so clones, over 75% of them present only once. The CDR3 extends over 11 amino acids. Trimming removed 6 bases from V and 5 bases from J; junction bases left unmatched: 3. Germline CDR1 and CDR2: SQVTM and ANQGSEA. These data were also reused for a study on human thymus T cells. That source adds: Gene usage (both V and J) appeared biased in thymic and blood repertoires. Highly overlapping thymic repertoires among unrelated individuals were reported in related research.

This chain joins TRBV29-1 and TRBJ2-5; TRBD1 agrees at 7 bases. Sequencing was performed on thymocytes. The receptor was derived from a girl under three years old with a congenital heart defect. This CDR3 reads CSVLQGETQYF. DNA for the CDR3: TGCAGCGTCTTACAGGGGGAGACCCAGTACTTC.